This paragraph reports one T cell receptor (beta chain). This entry comes from a study of CD8 T cells in Susac syndrome. After extraction with the RNeasy kit, 0.5 to 1 ug of the RNA was reverse transcribed using random hexamers. TCR beta CDR3 was amplified by immunoSEQ covering 54 Vbeta and 13 Jbeta. TCRdb processed the immunoSEQ multiplex PCR reads anew with MiXCR; each CDR3 protein has one entry. This sample yields 140,000 or so distinct CDR3 sequences, of which approximately 94% are seen a single time; more than 0.065% belongs to the top ten. Healthy donors formed controls matched for age and sex. The CDR3 covers 13 residues. Germline lookup yields CDR1 KGHDR and CDR2 SFDVKD. The V end was cut by 3 bases, the J end by 8 bases, with 9 bases between.

The clonotype originates from a human donor in good health. Sample: CD4+ T cells from PBMCs. This rearrangement joins TRBV24-1 to TRBJ2-2; D not resolved. The CDR3 spells CATSDPAPGELFF. As DNA, the CDR3 is TGTGCCACCAGTGATCCCGCCCCAGGGGAGCTGTTTTTT.